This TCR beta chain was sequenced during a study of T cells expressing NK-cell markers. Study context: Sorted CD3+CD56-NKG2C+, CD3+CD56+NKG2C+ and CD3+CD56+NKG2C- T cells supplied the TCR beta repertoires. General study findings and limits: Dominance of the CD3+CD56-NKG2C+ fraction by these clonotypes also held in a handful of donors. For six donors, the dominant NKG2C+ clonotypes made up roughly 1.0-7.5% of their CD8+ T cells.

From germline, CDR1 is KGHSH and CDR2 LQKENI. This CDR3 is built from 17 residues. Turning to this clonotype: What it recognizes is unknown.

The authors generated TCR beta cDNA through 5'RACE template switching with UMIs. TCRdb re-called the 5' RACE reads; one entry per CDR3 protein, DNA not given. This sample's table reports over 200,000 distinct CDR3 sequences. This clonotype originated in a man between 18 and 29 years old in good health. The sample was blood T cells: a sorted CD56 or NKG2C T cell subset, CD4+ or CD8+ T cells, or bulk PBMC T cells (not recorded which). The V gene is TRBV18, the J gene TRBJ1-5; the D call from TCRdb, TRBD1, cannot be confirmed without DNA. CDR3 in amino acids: CASSPVQGGGLNQPQHF.